This TCR beta chain was captured in a study of T cell repertoires in ileal Crohn's disease. The overall study: Every patient was operated on for stricturing (approximately 60%) or penetrating (39%) complications.

TCRB immunosequencing input was 400 to 650 nanograms of biopsy DNA per sample. Data came from immunoSEQ multiplex PCR; TCRdb stores just in-frame clones and leaves some out. The sample carries 15,000 to 20,000 clones, around 90% recorded once. CDR1 and CDR2 from the germline V gene are SEHNR and FQNEAQ (reference sequence). The V segment lost 4 bases and the J segment 2 bases; nucleotides outside the gene matches: 8. This CDR3 has 17 residues. The material sequenced was ileal tissue. This chain links TRBV7-9 with TRBJ2-7; 13 bases line up with TRBD2. The receptor's source is an adult with Crohn's disease. CDR3 nucleotide sequence: TGTGCCAGCAGCTCCGGACTAGCGGGAGACCCGACCTACGAGCAGTACTTC. Translation gives CASSSGLAGDPTYEQYF.